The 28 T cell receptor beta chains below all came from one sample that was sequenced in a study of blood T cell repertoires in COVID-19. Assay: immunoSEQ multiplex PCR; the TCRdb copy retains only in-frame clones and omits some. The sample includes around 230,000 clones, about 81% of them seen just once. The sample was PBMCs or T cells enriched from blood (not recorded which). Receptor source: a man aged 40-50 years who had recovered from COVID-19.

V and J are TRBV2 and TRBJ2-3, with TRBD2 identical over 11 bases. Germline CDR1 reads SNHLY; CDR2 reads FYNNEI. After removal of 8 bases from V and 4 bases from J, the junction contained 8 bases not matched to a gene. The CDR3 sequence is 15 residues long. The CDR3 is CASRRGSGRADTQYF. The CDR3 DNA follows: TGTGCCAGCCGGAGAGGTAGCGGGAGGGCAGATACGCAGTATTTT.

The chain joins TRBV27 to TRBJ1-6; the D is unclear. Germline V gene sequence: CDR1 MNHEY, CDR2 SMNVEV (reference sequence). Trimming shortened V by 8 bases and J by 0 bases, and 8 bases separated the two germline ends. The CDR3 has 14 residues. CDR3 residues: CASGGSSYNSPLHF. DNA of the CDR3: TGTGCCAGCGGCGGGAGCTCCTATAATTCACCCCTCCACTTT.

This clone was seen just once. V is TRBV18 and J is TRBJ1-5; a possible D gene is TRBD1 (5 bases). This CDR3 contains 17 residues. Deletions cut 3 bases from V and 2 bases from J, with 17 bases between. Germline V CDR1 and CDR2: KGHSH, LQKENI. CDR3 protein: CASSPYSGTGRNQPQHF. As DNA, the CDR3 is TGTGCCAGCTCACCCTATTCCGGGACTGGTCGCAATCAGCCCCAGCATTTT.

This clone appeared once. CDR3 in amino acids: CASTAYNEQFF. In DNA, the CDR3 is TGTGCCAGCACCGCCTACAATGAGCAGTTCTTC. The J gene is TRBJ2-1, the V gene TRBV2; no clear D gene. The V gene's germline CDR1 is SNHLY and CDR2 FYNNEI. V lost 7 bases to trimming and J lost 2 bases, with 3 bases between them. The CDR3 is 11 residues long.

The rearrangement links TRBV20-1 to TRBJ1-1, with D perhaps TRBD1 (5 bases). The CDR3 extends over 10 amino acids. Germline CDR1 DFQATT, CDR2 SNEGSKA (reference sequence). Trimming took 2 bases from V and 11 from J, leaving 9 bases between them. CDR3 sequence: CSARQGRAFF. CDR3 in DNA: TGCAGTGCTAGACAGGGCAGGGCTTTCTTT.

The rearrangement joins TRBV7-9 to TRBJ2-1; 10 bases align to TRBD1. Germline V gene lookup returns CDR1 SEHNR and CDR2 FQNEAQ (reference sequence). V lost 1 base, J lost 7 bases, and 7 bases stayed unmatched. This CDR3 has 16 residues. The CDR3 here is CASSLGRQGARNEQFF. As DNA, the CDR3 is TGTGCCAGCAGCTTAGGGAGACAGGGGGCGCGGAATGAGCAGTTCTTC.

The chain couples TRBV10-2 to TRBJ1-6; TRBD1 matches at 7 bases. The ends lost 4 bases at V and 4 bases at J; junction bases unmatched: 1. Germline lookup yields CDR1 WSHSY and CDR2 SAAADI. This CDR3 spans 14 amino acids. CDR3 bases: TGCGCCAGCAGTGTGACAGGGTATAATTCACCCCTCCACTTT. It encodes CASSVTGYNSPLHF.

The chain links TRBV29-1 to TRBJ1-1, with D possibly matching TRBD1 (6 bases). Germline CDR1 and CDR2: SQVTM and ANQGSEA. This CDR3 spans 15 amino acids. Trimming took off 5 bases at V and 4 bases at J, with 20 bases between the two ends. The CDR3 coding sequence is TGCAGCGTTAGACGGACAGCCGACGTTGGCACTGAAGCTTTCTTT. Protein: CSVRRTADVGTEAFF.

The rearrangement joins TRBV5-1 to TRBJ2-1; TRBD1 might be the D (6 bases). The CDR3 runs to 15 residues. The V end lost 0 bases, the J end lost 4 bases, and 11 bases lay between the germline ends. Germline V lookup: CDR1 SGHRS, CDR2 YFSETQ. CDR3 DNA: TGCGCCAGCAGCTTGGTTGGGGACACATACAATGAGCAGTTCTTC. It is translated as CASSLVGDTYNEQFF.

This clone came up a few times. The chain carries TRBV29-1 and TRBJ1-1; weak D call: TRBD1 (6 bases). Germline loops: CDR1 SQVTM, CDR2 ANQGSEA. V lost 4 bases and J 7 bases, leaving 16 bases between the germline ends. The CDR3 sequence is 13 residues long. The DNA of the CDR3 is TGCAGCGTTGGGAGGGCAGGGGAGGGTGAAGCTTTCTTT. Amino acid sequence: CSVGRAGEGEAFF.

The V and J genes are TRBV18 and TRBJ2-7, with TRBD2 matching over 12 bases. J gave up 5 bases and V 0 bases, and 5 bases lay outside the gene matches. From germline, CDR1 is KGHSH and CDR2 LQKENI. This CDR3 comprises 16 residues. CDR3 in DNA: TGTGCCAGCTCACCACCGACTAGCGGGAGCCTCCACGAGCAGTACTTC. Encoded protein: CASSPPTSGSLHEQYF.

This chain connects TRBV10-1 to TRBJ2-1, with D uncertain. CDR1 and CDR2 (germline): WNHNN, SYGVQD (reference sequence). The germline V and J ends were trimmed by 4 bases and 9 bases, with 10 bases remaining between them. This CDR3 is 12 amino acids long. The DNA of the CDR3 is TGCGCCAGCAGTGGGAACGAGGCTGAGCAGTTCTTC. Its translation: CASSGNEAEQFF.

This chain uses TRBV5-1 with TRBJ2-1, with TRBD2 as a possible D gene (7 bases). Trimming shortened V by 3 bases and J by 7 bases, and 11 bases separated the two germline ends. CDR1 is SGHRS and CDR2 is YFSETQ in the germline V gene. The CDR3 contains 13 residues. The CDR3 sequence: CASSWGGNNEQFF. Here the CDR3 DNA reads TGCGCCAGCAGCTGGGGGGGCAATAATGAGCAGTTCTTC.

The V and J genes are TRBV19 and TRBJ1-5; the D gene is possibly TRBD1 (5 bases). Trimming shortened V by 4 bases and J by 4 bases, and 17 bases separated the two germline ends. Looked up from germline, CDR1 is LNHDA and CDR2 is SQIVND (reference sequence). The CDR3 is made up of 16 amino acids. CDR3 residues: CASSKLDGRVNQPQHF. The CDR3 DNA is TGTGCCAGTAGTAAATTGGATGGCAGGGTTAATCAGCCCCAGCATTTT.

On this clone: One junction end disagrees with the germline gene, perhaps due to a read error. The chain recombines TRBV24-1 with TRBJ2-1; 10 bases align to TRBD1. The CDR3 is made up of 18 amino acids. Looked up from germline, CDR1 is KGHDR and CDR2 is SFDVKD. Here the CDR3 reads CATSDRQGAYWDYNKQFF. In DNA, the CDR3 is TGTGCCACCAGTGATAGACAGGGGGCCTATTGGGATTACAATAAGCAGTTCTTC.

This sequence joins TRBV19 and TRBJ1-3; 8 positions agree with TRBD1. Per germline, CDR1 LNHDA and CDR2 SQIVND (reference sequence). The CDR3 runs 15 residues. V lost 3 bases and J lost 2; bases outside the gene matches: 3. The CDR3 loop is CASSIGQGAGNTIYF. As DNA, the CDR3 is TGTGCCAGTAGTATCGGACAGGGTGCTGGAAACACCATATATTTT. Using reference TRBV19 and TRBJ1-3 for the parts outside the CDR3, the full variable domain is DGGITQSPKYLFRKEGQNVTLSCEQNLNHDAMYWYRQDPGQGLRLIYYSQIVNDFQKGDIAEGYSVSREKKESFPLTVTSAQKNPTAFYLCASSIGQGAGNTIYFGEGSWLTVV.

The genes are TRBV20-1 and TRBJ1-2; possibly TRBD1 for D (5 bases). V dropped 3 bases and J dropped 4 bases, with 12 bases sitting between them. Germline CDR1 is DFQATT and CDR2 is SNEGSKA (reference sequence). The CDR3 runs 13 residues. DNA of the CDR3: TGCAGTGCTAGTGGGCGGGGCGGCTATGGCTACACCTTC. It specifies CSASGRGGYGYTF.

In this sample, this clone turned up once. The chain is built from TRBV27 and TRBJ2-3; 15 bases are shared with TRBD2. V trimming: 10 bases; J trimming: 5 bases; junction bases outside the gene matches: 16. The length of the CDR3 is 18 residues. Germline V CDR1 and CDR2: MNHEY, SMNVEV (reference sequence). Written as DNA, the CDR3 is TGTGCCACCTCTAGGACTAGCGGGGGGGCAGGAAATAGAGATACGCAGTATTTT. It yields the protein CATSRTSGGAGNRDTQYF.

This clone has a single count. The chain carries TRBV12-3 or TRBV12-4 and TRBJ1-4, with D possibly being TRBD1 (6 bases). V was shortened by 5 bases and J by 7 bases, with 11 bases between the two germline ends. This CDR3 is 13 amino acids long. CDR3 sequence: CASSGRGSEKLFF. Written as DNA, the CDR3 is TGTGCCAGCAGTGGGAGGGGGTCTGAAAAACTGTTTTTT.

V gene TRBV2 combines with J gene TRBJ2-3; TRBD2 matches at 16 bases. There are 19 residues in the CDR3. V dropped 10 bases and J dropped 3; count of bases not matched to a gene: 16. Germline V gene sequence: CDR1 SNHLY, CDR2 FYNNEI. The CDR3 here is CATLRGTSGRARITDTQYF. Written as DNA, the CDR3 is TGTGCCACCTTACGAGGGACTAGCGGGAGGGCCCGGATTACAGATACGCAGTATTTT. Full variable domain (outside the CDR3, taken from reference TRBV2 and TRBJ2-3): EPEVTQTPSHQVTQMGQEVILRCVPISNHLYFYWYRQILGQKVEFLVSFYNNEISEKSEIFDDQFSVERPDGSNFTLKIRSTKLEDSAMYFCATLRGTSGRARITDTQYFGPGTRLTVL.

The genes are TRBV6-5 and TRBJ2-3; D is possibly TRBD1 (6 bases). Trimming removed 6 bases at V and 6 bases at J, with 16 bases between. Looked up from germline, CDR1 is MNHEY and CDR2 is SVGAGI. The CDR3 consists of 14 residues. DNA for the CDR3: TGTGCCAGCAGCACCAAGCAGGGGACGGATACGCAGTATTTT. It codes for CASSTKQGTDTQYF.

The CDR3 is CAWSRDSRNTIYF. The DNA of the CDR3 is TGTGCCTGGAGTAGGGACAGCAGAAACACCATATATTTT. The chain carries TRBV30 and TRBJ1-3; 7 bases line up with TRBD1. V gave up 2 bases and J gave up 5 bases; unmatched junction bases: 3. Germline values: CDR1 GTSNPN, CDR2 SVGIG (reference sequence). This CDR3 spans 13 amino acids.

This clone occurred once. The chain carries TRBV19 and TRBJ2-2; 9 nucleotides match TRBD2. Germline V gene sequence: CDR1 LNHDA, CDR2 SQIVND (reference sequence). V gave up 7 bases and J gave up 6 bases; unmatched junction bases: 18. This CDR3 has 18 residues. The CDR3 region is CASTEGGIAGAVSGELFF. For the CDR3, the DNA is TGTGCCAGTACCGAAGGGGGGATAGCGGGGGCTGTTTCCGGGGAGCTGTTTTTT.

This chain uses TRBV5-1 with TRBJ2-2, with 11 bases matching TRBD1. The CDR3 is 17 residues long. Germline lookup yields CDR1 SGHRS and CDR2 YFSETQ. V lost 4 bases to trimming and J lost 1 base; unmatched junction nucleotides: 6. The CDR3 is CASSPTGTGGNTGELFF. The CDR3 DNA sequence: TGCGCCAGCAGCCCGACCGGGACAGGGGGGAACACCGGGGAGCTGTTTTTT.

CDR3 DNA: TGTGCCAGCACTCTGGACACATCCTCATCCTACGAGCAGTACTTC. As protein: CASTLDTSSSYEQYF. The chain couples TRBV2 to TRBJ2-7; D is possibly TRBD1 (5 bases). Germline V gene sequence: CDR1 SNHLY, CDR2 FYNNEI. The V end was cut by 7 bases, the J end by 1 base, with 17 bases between. The CDR3 runs to 15 residues.

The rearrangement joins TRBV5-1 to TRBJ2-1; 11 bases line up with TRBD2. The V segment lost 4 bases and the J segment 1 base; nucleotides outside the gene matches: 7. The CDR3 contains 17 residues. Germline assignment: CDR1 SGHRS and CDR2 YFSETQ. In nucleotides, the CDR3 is TGCGCCAGCAGCCTCGCGCCTAGCGGGGGGTCCTACAATGAGCAGTTCTTC. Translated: CASSLAPSGGSYNEQFF.

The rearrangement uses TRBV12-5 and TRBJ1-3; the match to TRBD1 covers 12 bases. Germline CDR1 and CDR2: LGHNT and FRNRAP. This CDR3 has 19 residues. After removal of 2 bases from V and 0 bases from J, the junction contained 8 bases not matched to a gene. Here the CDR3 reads CASGLFAGTGGISGNTIYF. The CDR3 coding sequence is TGTGCTAGTGGTTTGTTCGCCGGGACAGGGGGCATCTCTGGAAACACCATATATTTT.

The CDR3 DNA sequence: TGCGCCAGCAGCTCCGGACAGGGAATGAACACTGAAGCTTTCTTT. It is translated as CASSSGQGMNTEAFF. The chain has TRBV5-1 and TRBJ1-1, with 8 bases lining up with TRBD1. Trimming removed 3 bases from V and 0 bases from J; junction bases left unmatched: 4. CDR1 is SGHRS and CDR2 is YFSETQ in the germline V gene. CDR3 size: 15 residues.